A selection of T cell receptor beta chains follows, all from one sample in a study of blood T cell repertoires in COVID-19. Produced via immunoSEQ multiplex PCR; TCRdb's table is partial and in-frame only. This table holds approximately 330,000 clones, approximately 90% found once. The source material was peripheral blood. Every receptor here comes from a man in his thirties or forties with COVID-19, enrolled during active disease. The CDR3 runs from the conserved cysteine through the conserved F or W. A D gene is named only where the DNA matches it firmly. Not every row has a clone size; where given, it reads once, few, many or a size class.

j_gene,v_gene,abundance,d_gene,CDR3aa,CDR3nt
TRBJ1-3,TRBV9,-,-,CASSVGWGKGPGNTIYF,TGTGCCAGCAGCGTAGGATGGGGAAAGGGGCCTGGAAACACCATATATTTT
TRBJ1-5,TRBV14,-,TRBD1,CASSRDREDGNQPQHF,TGTGCCAGCAGCCGCGACAGGGAGGACGGCAATCAGCCCCAGCATTTT
TRBJ1-2,TRBV25-1,-,TRBD1,CASSDARQGLSGYTF,TGTGCCAGCAGTGACGCTAGACAGGGACTCTCTGGCTACACCTTC
TRBJ2-7,TRBV6-5,-,-,CASSYSRAYEQYF,TGTGCCAGCAGTTACTCCAGGGCTTACGAGCAGTACTTC
TRBJ1-1,TRBV14,once,-,CASSQVLRAGHTEAFF,TGTGCCAGCAGCCAAGTGCTTAGGGCGGGGCACACTGAAGCTTTCTTT
TRBJ1-4,TRBV6-6,-,-,CASSPVRGRRPNEKLFF,TGTGCCAGCAGTCCGGTCAGGGGTCGTCGACCTAATGAAAAACTGTTTTTT
TRBJ1-2,TRBV5-1,few,-,CASSPGPEGYGYTF,TGCGCCAGCAGCCCTGGACCAGAGGGCTATGGCTACACCTTC
TRBJ1-5,TRBV29-1,-,TRBD1,CSVLDRGQGYSNQPQHF,TGCAGCGTGCTGGACAGGGGTCAGGGGTATAGCAATCAGCCCCAGCATTTT
TRBJ1-5,TRBV27,-,-,CASSLLAHSNQPQHF,TGTGCCAGCAGTTTATTAGCTCATAGCAATCAGCCCCAGCATTTT
TRBJ2-1,TRBV19,few,TRBD2,CASSLSQGTTSGISRRFF,TGTGCCAGTAGTCTCTCCCAGGGGACTACTAGCGGGATCTCTCGGCGGTTCTTC
TRBJ2-7,TRBV5-6,-,TRBD1,CASSQDRGIVFDEQYF,TGTGCCAGCAGCCAGGACAGGGGGATAGTGTTCGACGAGCAGTACTTC
TRBJ2-7,TRBV28,-,TRBD2,CASSLGTSGTGEQYF,TGTGCCAGCAGTTTAGGGACTAGCGGGACTGGCGAGCAGTACTTC
TRBJ2-1,TRBV4-1,-,TRBD2,CASSQESAGGTYNEQFF,TGCGCCAGCAGCCAAGAGTCGGCGGGAGGGACCTACAATGAGCAGTTCTTC
TRBJ2-3,TRBV9,once,TRBD1,CASSVGTGDTQYF,TGTGCCAGCAGCGTTGGGACAGGAGATACGCAGTATTTT
TRBJ1-2,TRBV2,-,-,CASNSGDNYGYTF,TGTGCCAGCAACTCAGGGGATAACTATGGCTACACCTTC
TRBJ1-6,TRBV6-6,few,TRBD1,CASSHFHRGLINSPLHF,TGTGCCAGCAGTCATTTTCACAGGGGGCTGATTAATTCACCCCTCCACTTT
TRBJ1-5,TRBV19,-,-,CASRVGSGWGNQPQHF,TGTGCCAGTAGGGTCGGGTCAGGGTGGGGCAATCAGCCCCAGCATTTT
TRBJ1-1,TRBV4-2,-,TRBD1,CASSQRDRDAEAFF,TGTGCCAGCAGCCAACGGGACAGGGACGCTGAAGCTTTCTTT
TRBJ2-3,TRBV9,once,TRBD1,CASSLDRGGMDTQYF,TGTGCCAGCAGCCTCGACAGGGGAGGCATGGATACGCAGTATTTT
TRBJ1-4,TRBV5-1,-,TRBD1,CASSLRTGATNEKLFF,TGCGCCAGCAGCTTGAGGACAGGGGCAACTAATGAAAAACTGTTTTTT
TRBJ2-2,TRBV7-2,-,-,CASSPTDSNTGELFF,TGTGCCAGCAGCCCGACGGACAGCAACACCGGGGAGCTGTTTTTT
TRBJ2-2,TRBV24-1,many,-,CATSDLGGPPNTGELFF,TGTGCCACCAGTGATTTAGGAGGACCGCCGAACACCGGGGAGCTGTTTTTT
TRBJ1-5,TRBV28,-,-,CASRYTLHQPQHF,TGTGCCAGCAGGTACACGCTCCATCAGCCCCAGCATTTT
TRBJ2-6,TRBV18,-,TRBD2,CASSPGMVREGAGANVLTF,TGTGCCAGCTCACCAGGTATGGTTCGGGAGGGCGCTGGGGCCAACGTCCTGACTTTC
TRBJ2-7,TRBV7-6,-,-,CASSPRQRTYEQYF,TGTGCCAGCAGCCCTCGACAAAGAACCTACGAGCAGTACTTC
TRBJ1-3,TRBV6-5,-,-,CASSPLISPRNTIYF,TGTGCCAGCAGCCCACTAATATCTCCTAGAAACACCATATATTTT
TRBJ1-2,TRBV18,-,-,CASSPPAGMGNYGYTF,TGTGCCAGCTCACCACCGGCGGGGATGGGCAACTATGGCTACACCTTC
TRBJ2-7,TRBV18,-,TRBD2,CASSPPGLAGNEQYF,TGTGCCAGCTCACCCCCGGGGCTAGCGGGTAACGAGCAGTACTTC
TRBJ2-3,TRBV6-2/TRBV6-3,-,-,CASSLGGDTQYF,TGTGCCAGCAGTTTAGGGGGAGATACGCAGTATTTT
TRBJ1-6,TRBV19,once,TRBD1,CASTSGGASYNSPLHF,TGTGCCAGCACTTCAGGGGGCGCGTCCTATAATTCACCCCTCCACTTT
TRBJ2-7,TRBV7-9,-,TRBD2,CASSSYHLAGGSEQYF,TGTGCCAGCAGCTCCTATCACCTAGCGGGAGGATCCGAGCAGTACTTC